One sample yielded the 30 T cell receptor beta chains listed below, sequenced in a study of tumor and adjacent non-tumor tissue in lung cancer. A modified ARM-PCR protocol with three rounds of nested PCR amplified TCRbeta. TCRdb reprocessed the multiplex PCR reads with MiXCR, giving one entry per CDR3 protein. The repertoire holds more than 75,000 distinct CDR3 sequences, with 75% to 90% as singletons. RNA was extracted from bulk tissue without any cell sorting. More than 3 cm separated this lung sample from the edge of the tumor. Sequenced input: distant non-tumor lung tissue. The source of these receptors is a man aged 55 to 69 with small cell lung cancer.

Comment on this clonotype: A read error may account for a junction end that differs from germline. The chain has TRBV6-2 or TRBV6-3 and TRBJ2-1, with D maybe TRBD2 (5 bases). The germline V gene has CDR1 MNHEY and CDR2 SVGEGT. The CDR3 is made up of 15 amino acids. The chain's CDR3 is CASRQRRFSYNVQFF. CDR3 coding DNA: TGTGCCAGCCGTCAGCGGCGCTTCTCCTACAATGTGCAGTTCTTC.

Remarks on this clonotype: A much larger clone differs by one base, so this may be a read error. The chain joins TRBV24-1 to TRBJ2-1, with D maybe TRBD2 (6 bases). The CDR3 has 15 residues. Trimming pared 9 bases from V and 5 bases from J, leaving 19 bases between. Germline V CDR1 and CDR2: KGHDR, SFDVKD. The CDR3 loop reads CATSPSGVSNNEQFF. Written as DNA, the CDR3 is TGTGCCACCTCTCCTTCGGGGGTTAGCAACAATGAGCAGTTCTTC.

Remarks on this clonotype: One end of the junction fails to match germline, which may point to a read error. The genes are TRBV13 and TRBJ1-6, with D hard to call. The CDR3 loop spans 17 amino acids. The germline CDR1 and CDR2 sequences are PRHDT and FYEKMQ (reference sequence). CDR3 bases: TGTGCCAGTAGTCAAAACGACGGAAGCTCCTATATTTCACCCCTCCACTTT. Translating gives CASSQNDGSSYISPLHF. Based on the CDR3 plus reference TRBV13 and TRBJ1-6, the full variable domain is AAGVIQSPRHLIKEKRETATLKCYPIPRHDTVYWYQQGPGQDPQFLISFYEKMQSDKGSIPDRFSAQQFSDYHSELNMSSLELGDSALYFCASSQNDGSSYISPLHFGNGTRLTVT.

Notes on this clonotype: One junction end disagrees with the germline gene, perhaps due to a read error. The chain carries TRBV11-2 and TRBJ2-3, with D perhaps TRBD2 (6 bases). The CDR3 has 17 residues. Per the germline V gene, CDR1 is SGHAT and CDR2 is FQNNGV. The CDR3 DNA is TGTGCCAGCAGATTGGGCCCGGCGGGATGGGTTCCAGATATGCAGTATTTT. It codes for CASRLGPAGWVPDMQYF.

The genes are TRBV4-1 and TRBJ2-7, with TRBD1 as a possible D gene (7 bases). The CDR3 extends over 12 amino acids. Looked up from germline, CDR1 is MGHRA and CDR2 is YSYEKL. The chain's CDR3 is CASGQGGGEQYV. In DNA, the CDR3 is TGCGCCAGCGGCCAAGGAGGGGGCGAGCAGTATGTT.

As to this clonotype: The final CDR3 position lacks the conserved phenylalanine or tryptophan, pointing to a likely read error. The chain links TRBV4-1 to TRBJ1-4; the D is unclear. The germline gives CDR1 MGHRA, CDR2 YSYEKL. CDR3 length: 15 residues. The CDR3 bases are TGCCCCAGCAGCCTCCAATGGGAGAATAATGAAAAACTGTTTTTA. It encodes CPSSLQWENNEKLFL.

For this clonotype: The germline gene is not matched at one end of the junction; a read error may be the cause. The chain recombines TRBV12-3 or TRBV12-4 with TRBJ2-3; D remains ambiguous. The CDR3 is 14 amino acids. CDR3 sequence (DNA): TGTGCCACCAGTTTAGGGTTGGACACAGATACGCAGTATTTT. Translation gives CATSLGLDTDTQYF.

This clonotype appeared a single time. Likely a read error: the CDR3 ends without its conserved phenylalanine or tryptophan. The V gene is TRBV10-3, the J gene TRBJ2-1, with D uncertain. CDR3 length: 15 residues. Germline CDR1 and CDR2: ENHRY and SYGVKD. CDR3 nucleotides: TGTGCCATCAGTGAGGGTACCCCTTACTACAGTGAGCAGTTCTTG. Protein sequence: CAISEGTPYYSEQFL.

On this clonotype: As the CDR3 is not closed by the conserved phenylalanine or tryptophan, this likely results from a read error. V is TRBV30 and J is TRBJ2-4; tentative D call: TRBD1 (6 bases). CDR3 length: 13 amino acids. Germline lookup yields CDR1 GTSNPN and CDR2 SVGIG (reference sequence). V was trimmed by 8 bases and J by 12 bases, leaving 23 bases between them. The CDR3 DNA is TGTGCCCGGAACCCGGACAGTTCTCGTCGTCAGTACCTC. The encoded protein is CARNPDSSRRQYL.

This clonotype has only one observation. CDR3 in amino acids: CASKLTGTSFLGSEQFF. The CDR3 DNA follows: TGTGCCAGCAAGCTAACAGGGACTAGCTTTCTGGGCAGTGAGCAGTTCTTC. The chain links TRBV6-5 to TRBJ2-1; 9 bases align to TRBD2. Per germline, CDR1 MNHEY and CDR2 SVGAGI. J gave up 9 bases and V 7 bases, and 19 bases lay outside the gene matches. This CDR3 spans 17 amino acids.

In regard to this clonotype: The junction does not match germline at one end; this may be a read error. The chain is built from TRBV12-3 or TRBV12-4 and TRBJ1-4, with 8 positions matching TRBD1. The CDR3 is 16 residues long. The CDR3 here is CASSFRQGREGEKQVF. CDR3 nucleotides: TGTGCCAGCAGTTTCCGACAGGGGAGGGAGGGTGAAAAACAGGTTTTT.

Remarks on this clonotype: The junction departs from germline at one end; a sequencing error may be responsible. The chain has TRBV4-3 and TRBJ2-6; D call uncertain. Germline V gene data show CDR1 as LGHNA and CDR2 as YSLEER. CDR3 length: 16 amino acids. The CDR3 region is CTSSQEAVSGANVLTF. In nucleotides, the CDR3 is TGCACCAGCAGCCAAGAGGCGGTGTCTGGGGCCAACGTCCTGACTTTC.

The rearrangement joins TRBV11-2 to TRBJ2-1, with D unclear. Deletions cut 1 base from V and 6 bases from J, with 16 bases between. CDR1 and CDR2 from the germline V gene are SGHAT and FQNNGV. This CDR3 has 16 residues. CDR3 in DNA: TGTGCCAGCAGCTTAGCTGAGCTGGTCACGGCCAATGAGCAGTTCTTC. Translating it yields CASSLAELVTANEQFF.

To note about this clonotype: The conserved closing phenylalanine or tryptophan is absent in this CDR3, likely reflecting a read error. The chain has TRBV29-1 and TRBJ2-3, with D uncertain. Germline-derived CDR1 and CDR2 are SQVTM and ANQGSEA. CDR3 length equals 15 residues. In DNA form, the CDR3 reads TGCAGCGTTGAGCTATCGGCCCGTCGCACAGAAACGCAGTATCTT. Residues: CSVELSARRTETQYL.

Turning to this clonotype: The CDR3 does not close with the conserved phenylalanine or tryptophan, likely indicating a read error. The DNA is omitted, as the CDR3 cannot be located on it reliably, and the CDR3 follows TCRdb's listing. V is TRBV11-3 and J is TRBJ2-2; TRBD1 was called by the table and not checked on the DNA. The CDR3 extends over 15 residues, inclusive of both ends. Per the germline V gene, CDR1 is SGHNT and CDR2 is YENEEA. CDR3 in amino acids: CARSLDRGQTGEPFL.

A note on this clonotype: Being one base from a much bigger clone, this may be a read error. The gene calls are TRBV24-1 and TRBJ2-1; TRBD2 agrees at 9 bases. This CDR3 contains 15 residues. The V and J ends lost 8 bases and 5 bases, in that order; junction bases with no gene match: 9. Germline CDR1 KGHDR, CDR2 SFDVKD. The CDR3 region is CATKGAGGPHNEQFF. CDR3 DNA: TGTGCCACCAAGGGGGCGGGAGGGCCACACAATGAGCAGTTCTTC.

As for this clonotype: This clone may be a read error of a much larger clone one base away. The chain recombines TRBV30 with TRBJ2-3, with D perhaps being TRBD1 or TRBD2 (6 bases each). The germline V and J ends were trimmed by 4 bases and 5 bases, with 10 bases remaining between them. This CDR3 is 12 amino acids long. Per germline, CDR1 GTSNPN and CDR2 SVGIG (reference sequence). The CDR3 region has the DNA TGTGCCTGGAACGGGGGCGAAGATACGCAGTATTTT. It is translated as CAWNGGEDTQYF.

The rearrangement uses TRBV4-1 and TRBJ1-1; weak D call: TRBD1 (5 bases). CDR3 length: 15 amino acids. V was shortened by 2 bases and J by 6 bases, with 16 bases between the two germline ends. Looked up from germline, CDR1 is MGHRA and CDR2 is YSYEKL. CDR3 nucleotide sequence: TGCGCCAGCAGCCAACTGTTACAGCGGGGGGCTGAAGCTTTCTTT. It yields the protein CASSQLLQRGAEAFF.

A few counts support this clonotype. Germline is not matched at one junction end, which may reflect a read error. The V call is TRBV11-2, the J call TRBJ2-3; D may be TRBD2 (5 bases). The CDR3 contains 15 residues. Germline values: CDR1 SGHAT, CDR2 FQNNGV. The CDR3 here is CASSLAPGYTDRQYF. The CDR3, as DNA: TGTGCCAGCAGCTTGGCGCCGGGGTACACAGATAGGCAGTATTTT.

The V call is TRBV5-6, the J call TRBJ2-5; 7 bases are shared with TRBD1. The CDR3 length is 15 residues. Germline CDR1 SGHDT, CDR2 YYEEEE. V was pared by 2 bases and J by 4 bases, with 8 bases of the junction left unmatched. The CDR3 DNA is TGTGCCAGCAGCTTAACAAGAGGGGGCATAGAGACCCAGTACTTC. Its translation: CASSLTRGGIETQYF.

This chain links TRBV6-5 with TRBJ2-1; D gene ambiguous. With 6 bases removed from V and 8 bases from J, the gap between germline ends came to 14 bases. There are 13 residues in the CDR3. CDR1 and CDR2 (germline): MNHEY, SVGAGI. CDR3 nucleotide sequence: TGTGCCAGCAGGGTGATCCTGGCGGATGAGCAGTTCTTC. As protein: CASRVILADEQFF.

This clonotype has at least ten counts. The chain couples TRBV20-1 to TRBJ2-1; D not resolved. V was clipped by 3 bases and J by 5 bases, with 8 bases between them. Germline V gives CDR1 DFQATT, CDR2 SNEGSKA (reference sequence). This CDR3 has 12 amino acids. CDR3 amino acids: CSARRLDNEQFF. The CDR3 coding sequence is TGCAGTGCTAGGCGCCTGGACAATGAGCAGTTCTTC.

Of note for this clonotype: At one end, the junction sequence differs from germline, possibly due to a read error. J is TRBJ2-7 and V is TRBV11-3, with 7 bases identical to TRBD2. Germline V gives CDR1 SGHNT, CDR2 YENEEA. CDR3 size: 14 residues. CDR3 sequence: CANSPYSRAGEQYF. The CDR3 coding sequence is TGTGCCAACAGCCCTTACTCCCGCGCGGGGGAACAGTACTTC.

Notes on this clonotype: The final CDR3 position lacks the conserved phenylalanine or tryptophan, pointing to a likely read error. The V and J genes are TRBV12-3 or TRBV12-4 and TRBJ2-7; D not resolved. The CDR3 runs 15 residues. This chain's CDR3 is CASTCAHQGYYEQYL. CDR3 sequence (DNA): TGTGCGAGCACTTGTGCCCACCAAGGGTACTACGAGCAGTACTTA.

Turning to this clonotype: This CDR3 fails to terminate in the conserved phenylalanine or tryptophan, so it likely reflects a read error. The chain uses TRBV11-2 and TRBJ2-1; possible D gene TRBD1, 5 bases. Germline V CDR1 and CDR2: SGHAT, FQNNGV. V was cut by 10 bases and J by 9 bases, with 22 bases left in between. CDR3 size: 14 residues. The CDR3, as DNA: TGTGCCAATAGCTTAGAGGCAGGGTTGGTTGAGCAGTTCTCC. It encodes CANSLEAGLVEQFS.

As concerns this clonotype: As the CDR3 is not closed by the conserved phenylalanine or tryptophan, this likely results from a read error. The J gene is TRBJ1-1, the V gene TRBV5-6; 7 bases are a match to TRBD1. CDR1 and CDR2 (germline): SGHDT, YYEEEE. The length of the CDR3 is 16 residues. The CDR3 DNA sequence: TGTACCAGCAGCTTGACCTCCGGGACAGCGAACACTGAAGCTTTCCTT. It yields the protein CTSSLTSGTANTEAFL.

Turning to this clonotype: Sequence at one end of the junction differs from germline and may be a read error. J is TRBJ1-1 and V is TRBV11-2, with 9 bases matching TRBD1. The CDR3 runs 17 residues. Germline V gene sequence: CDR1 SGHAT, CDR2 FQNNGV. Here the CDR3 reads CASCLTGGVGRNTESFF. CDR3 nucleotides: TGTGCCAGTTGCTTAACAGGGGGCGTGGGTAGGAACACTGAATCTTTCTTT.

This clonotype was detected a few times. Germline and junction disagree at one end, which may indicate a read error. The J gene is TRBJ1-3, the V gene TRBV4-2; D gene uncertain. CDR1 and CDR2 from the germline V gene are LGHNA and YNFKEQ. The CDR3 runs to 14 residues. The CDR3 nucleotides are TGTGCCAGCAGCCAAGAATCCTGCGGAAACACCATATACTTT. This encodes CASSQESCGNTIYF.

About this clonotype itself: A read error is possible here, since a much larger clone lies one base away. This CDR3 is missing its conserved last phenylalanine or tryptophan, likely due to a read error. The V gene is TRBV25-1, the J gene TRBJ1-1; D gene ambiguous. Deletions cut 6 bases from V and 6 bases from J, with 14 bases between. Germline CDR1 and CDR2: MGHDK and SYGVNS. The CDR3 totals 13 residues. CDR3 DNA: TGTGCCAGCAGAGCCGGGAACTGGGCTGAAGCTTTCTAT. This gives the protein CASRAGNWAEAFY.

There are many counts of this clonotype. This rearrangement joins TRBV30 to TRBJ2-3; the D is unclear. Deletions cut 2 bases from V and 1 base from J, with 4 bases between. This CDR3 is built from 12 residues. Germline CDR1 reads GTSNPN; CDR2 reads SVGIG (reference sequence). As DNA, the CDR3 is TGTGCCTGGAGTATTGGCACAGATACGCAGTATTTT. Its protein is CAWSIGTDTQYF.